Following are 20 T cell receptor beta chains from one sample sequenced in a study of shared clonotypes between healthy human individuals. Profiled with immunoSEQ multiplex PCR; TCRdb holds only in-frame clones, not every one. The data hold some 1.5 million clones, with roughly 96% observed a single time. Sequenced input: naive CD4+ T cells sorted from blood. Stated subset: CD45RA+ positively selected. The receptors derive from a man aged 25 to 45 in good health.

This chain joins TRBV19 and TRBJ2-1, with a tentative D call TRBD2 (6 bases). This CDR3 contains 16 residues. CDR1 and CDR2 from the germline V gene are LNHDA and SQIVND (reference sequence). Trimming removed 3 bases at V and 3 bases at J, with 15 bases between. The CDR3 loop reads CASSIPASDRYNEQFF. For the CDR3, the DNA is TGTGCCAGTAGTATCCCCGCTAGCGACCGCTACAATGAGCAGTTCTTC.

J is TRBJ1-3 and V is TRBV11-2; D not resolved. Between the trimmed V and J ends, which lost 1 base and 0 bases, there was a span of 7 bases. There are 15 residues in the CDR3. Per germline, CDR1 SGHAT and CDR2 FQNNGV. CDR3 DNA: TGTGCCAGCAGCTTAGTGGGGTCCTCTGGAAACACCATATATTTT. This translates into CASSLVGSSGNTIYF.

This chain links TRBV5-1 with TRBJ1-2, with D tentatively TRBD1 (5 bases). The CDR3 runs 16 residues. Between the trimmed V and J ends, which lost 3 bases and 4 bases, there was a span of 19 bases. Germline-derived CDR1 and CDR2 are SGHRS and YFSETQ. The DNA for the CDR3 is TGCGCCAGCAGCTGGGACGTCATCGGGGCGCGCTATGGCTACACCTTC. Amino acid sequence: CASSWDVIGARYGYTF.

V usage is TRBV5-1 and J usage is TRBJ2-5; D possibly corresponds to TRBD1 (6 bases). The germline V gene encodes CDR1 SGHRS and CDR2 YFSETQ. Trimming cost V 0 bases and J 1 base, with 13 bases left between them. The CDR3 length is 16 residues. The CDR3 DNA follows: TGCGCCAGCAGCTTGGCCTTGGGGGCAGGCCAAGAGACCCAGTACTTC. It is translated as CASSLALGAGQETQYF.

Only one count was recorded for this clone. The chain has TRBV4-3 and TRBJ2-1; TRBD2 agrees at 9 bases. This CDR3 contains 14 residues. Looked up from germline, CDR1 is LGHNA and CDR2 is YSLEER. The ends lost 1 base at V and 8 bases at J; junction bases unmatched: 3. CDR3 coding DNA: TGCGCCAGCAGCCAAGGGACTAGCGTCTATGAGCAGTTCTTC. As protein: CASSQGTSVYEQFF.

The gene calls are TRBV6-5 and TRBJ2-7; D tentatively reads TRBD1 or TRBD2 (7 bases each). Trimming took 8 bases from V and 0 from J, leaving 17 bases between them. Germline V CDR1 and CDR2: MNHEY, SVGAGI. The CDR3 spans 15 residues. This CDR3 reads CASSGGRGPSYEQYF. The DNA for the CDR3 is TGTGCCAGCTCCGGGGGGAGGGGGCCCTCCTACGAGCAGTACTTC.

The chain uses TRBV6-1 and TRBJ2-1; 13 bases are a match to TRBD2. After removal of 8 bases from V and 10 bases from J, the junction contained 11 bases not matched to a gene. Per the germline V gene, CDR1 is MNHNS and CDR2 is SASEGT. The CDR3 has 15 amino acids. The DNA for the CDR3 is TGTGCCAGCTTCCTAACTAGCGGGAGGGCCAGGGAGCAGTTCTTC. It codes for CASFLTSGRAREQFF.

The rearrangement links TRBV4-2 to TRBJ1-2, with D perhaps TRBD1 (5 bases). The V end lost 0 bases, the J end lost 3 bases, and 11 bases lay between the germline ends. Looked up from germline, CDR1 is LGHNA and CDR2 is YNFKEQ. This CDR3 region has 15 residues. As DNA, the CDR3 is TGTGCCAGCAGCCAAGAAGGGCGCAGGGACTATGGCTACACCTTC. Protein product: CASSQEGRRDYGYTF.

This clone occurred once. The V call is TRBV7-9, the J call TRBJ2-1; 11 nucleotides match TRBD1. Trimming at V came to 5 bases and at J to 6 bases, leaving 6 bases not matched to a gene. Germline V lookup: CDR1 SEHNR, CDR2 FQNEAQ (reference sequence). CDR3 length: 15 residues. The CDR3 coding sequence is TGTGCCAGCAGCGATACCGGGACAGGGGGCAATGAGCAGTTCTTC. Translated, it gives CASSDTGTGGNEQFF.

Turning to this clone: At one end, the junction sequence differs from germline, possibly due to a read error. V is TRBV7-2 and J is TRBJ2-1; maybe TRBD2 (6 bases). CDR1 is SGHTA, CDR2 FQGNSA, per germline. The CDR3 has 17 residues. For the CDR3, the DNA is TGTGCCAGCAGCTTAGATCTTTACGGGAGCTCCCACAATGAGCAGTTCTTC. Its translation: CASSLDLYGSSHNEQFF.

The CDR3 region has the DNA TGCGCCAGCAGCTTGGCCGGGACTAGCGGGAGTAGCACAGATACGCAGTATTTT. Translating gives CASSLAGTSGSSTDTQYF. The chain employs TRBV5-1 and TRBJ2-3, with 14 bases identical to TRBD2. The length of the CDR3 is 18 residues. V gave up 0 bases and J gave up 0 bases; unmatched junction bases: 3. Germline V gene data show CDR1 as SGHRS and CDR2 as YFSETQ.

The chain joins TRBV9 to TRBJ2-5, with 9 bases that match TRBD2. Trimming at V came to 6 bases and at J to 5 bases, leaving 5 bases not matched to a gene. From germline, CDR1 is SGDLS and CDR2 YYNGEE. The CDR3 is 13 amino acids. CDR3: CASNRGRGETQYF. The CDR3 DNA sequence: TGTGCCAGCAATCGCGGGAGGGGTGAGACCCAGTACTTC. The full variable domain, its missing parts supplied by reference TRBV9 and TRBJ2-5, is DSGVTQTPKHLITATGQRVTLRCSPRSGDLSVYWYQQSLDQGLQFLIQYYNGEERAKGNILERFSAQQFPDLHSELNLSSLELGDSALYFCASNRGRGETQYFGPGTRLLVL.

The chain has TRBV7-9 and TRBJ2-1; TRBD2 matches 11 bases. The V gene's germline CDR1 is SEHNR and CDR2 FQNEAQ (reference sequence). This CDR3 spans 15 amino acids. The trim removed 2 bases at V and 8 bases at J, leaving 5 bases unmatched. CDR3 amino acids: CASSLQGLAGDEQFF. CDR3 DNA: TGTGCCAGCAGCTTACAAGGACTAGCGGGTGATGAGCAGTTCTTC.

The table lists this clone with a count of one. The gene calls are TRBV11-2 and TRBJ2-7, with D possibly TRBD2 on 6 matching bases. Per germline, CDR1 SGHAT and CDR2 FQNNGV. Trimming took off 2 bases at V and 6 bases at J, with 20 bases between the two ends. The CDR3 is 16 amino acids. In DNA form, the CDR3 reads TGTGCCAGCAGCTTAAGGGCGGAGACTAGTAAAGGCGAGCAGTACTTC. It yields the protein CASSLRAETSKGEQYF.

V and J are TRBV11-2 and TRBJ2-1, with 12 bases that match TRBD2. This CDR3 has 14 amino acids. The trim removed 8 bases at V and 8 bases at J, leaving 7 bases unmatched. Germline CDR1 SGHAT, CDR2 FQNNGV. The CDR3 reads CASLLTSGRDEQFF. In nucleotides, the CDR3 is TGTGCCAGCTTACTGACTAGCGGGAGAGATGAGCAGTTCTTC.

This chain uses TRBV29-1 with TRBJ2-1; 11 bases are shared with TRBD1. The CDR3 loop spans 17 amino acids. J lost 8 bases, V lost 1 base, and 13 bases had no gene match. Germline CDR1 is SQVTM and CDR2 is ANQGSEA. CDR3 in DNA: TGCAGCGTTGAAGGGTGGTCGGACAGGGGGCTTATAGATGAGCAGTTCTTC. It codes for CSVEGWSDRGLIDEQFF.

Here the CDR3 DNA reads TGTGCCAGCAGCGTATTTGGGGACAAGTACCAAGAGACCCAGTACTTC. Its translation is CASSVFGDKYQETQYF. The chain uses TRBV9 and TRBJ2-5; TRBD1 is a possible D gene (6 bases). Trimming took off 1 base at V and 0 bases at J, with 13 bases between the two ends. Germline-derived CDR1 and CDR2 are SGDLS and YYNGEE. The CDR3 loop spans 16 amino acids.

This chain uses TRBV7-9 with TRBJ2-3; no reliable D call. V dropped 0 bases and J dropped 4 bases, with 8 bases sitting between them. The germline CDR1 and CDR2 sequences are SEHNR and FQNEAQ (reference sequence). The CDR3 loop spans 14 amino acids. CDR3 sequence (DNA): TGTGCCAGCAGCTTAGCGGGCTGGTCAGATACGCAGTATTTT. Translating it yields CASSLAGWSDTQYF.

The CDR3 DNA follows: TGTGCCATCAGTCCCGACAGGTTATACGAGCAGTACTTC. Its translation is CAISPDRLYEQYF. The genes are TRBV10-3 and TRBJ2-7, with a tentative D call TRBD1 (6 bases). V shed 5 bases and J shed 4 bases, with 12 bases lying between them. The CDR3 runs to 13 residues. CDR1 and CDR2 (germline): ENHRY, SYGVKD.

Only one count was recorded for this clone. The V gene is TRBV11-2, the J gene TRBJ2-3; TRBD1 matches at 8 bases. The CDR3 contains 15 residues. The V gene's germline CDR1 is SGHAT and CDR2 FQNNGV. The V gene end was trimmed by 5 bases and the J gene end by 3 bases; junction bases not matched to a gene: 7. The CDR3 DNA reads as TGTGCCAGCAGCAAACGGACAGGGAGTACAGATACGCAGTATTTT. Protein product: CASSKRTGSTDTQYF.